This T cell receptor (beta chain) derives from a study of blood T cell repertoires in COVID-19. Overall study context: Samples taken during acute and convalescent COVID-19 were collected in the United States, Italy and Spain. Nucleic acid was either cDNA or gDNA, and it came from T cells, B-cell-depleted T cells, or PBMCs.

Trimming at V came to 1 base and at J to 3 bases, leaving 3 bases not matched to a gene. Germline-derived CDR1 and CDR2 are SGHAT and FQDESV (reference sequence). This CDR3 is 16 amino acids long. Authors' processing steps: Estimated nucleated cell counts came from reference gene primer amplification. Generated by immunoSEQ multiplex PCR, the TCRdb table keeps only in-frame clones and is missing some. V and J calls and clone size are copied from that table; D and trimming were computed from the DNA. The sample lists about 240,000 clones; approximately 88% were seen once. The sequencing sample was made of peripheral blood. The origin of this receptor is a woman in her twenties or thirties with acute or convalescent COVID-19. The V gene is TRBV11-1, the J gene TRBJ2-1, with TRBD2 matching 10 bases. This CDR3 reads CASSLVASGSYNEQFF. The CDR3 DNA sequence: TGTGCCAGCAGCTTAGTGGCTAGCGGGAGCTACAATGAGCAGTTCTTC.